This entry is about one T cell receptor beta chain. A 5'RACE reaction primed in the constant segment made cDNA libraries of TCR alpha and TCR beta, and these carried sample barcodes and UMIs. TCRdb re-analysed the 5' RACE reads in MiXCR, keeping a single row per CDR3 protein. This table holds about 160,000 distinct CDR3 sequences, roughly 28% found once. This entry comes from a study of T-cell memory formation after mild COVID-19. The length of the CDR3 is 16 residues. CDR1 MNHEY and CDR2 SMNVEV come from the germline V gene (reference sequence). V was pared by 5 bases and J by 6 bases, with 16 bases of the junction left unmatched.

The sequence came from an adult woman who had mild COVID-19 (a few samples of this study predate the infection). Cell type and time point are not known. The V call is TRBV27, the J call TRBJ2-7, with 7 bases fitting TRBD2. The sample consisted of PBMCs or a T cell subset sorted from them (not recorded which). The CDR3 DNA is TGTGCCAGCAGTGCCGAGACTAGCCCAGCGAGTGGCGAGCAGTACTTC. This codes for CASSAETSPASGEQYF.